A selection of T cell receptor beta chains follows, all from one sample in a study of T cell responses to AZD1222 COVID-19 vaccine. The protocol was immunoSEQ multiplex PCR, while the TCRdb copy is restricted to in-frame clones and leaves out a portion. Counted here are around 140,000 clones, about 94% occurring once; the ten biggest clones make up approximately 3.8%. The sample here was peripheral blood, taken 28 days after the second AZD1222 dose. The receptors come from an adult who received the AZD1222 COVID-19 vaccine. Each CDR3 is given with its conserved first and last residue. The D gene is left open where the match is weak. Some rows have no size entry. The others give once, few or many, or a class for an expanded clone.

v_call,d_call,clone_size,j_call,cdr3_nt,cdr3_aa
TRBV5-1,TRBD1,-,TRBJ2-5,TGCGCCAGCAGCCTCCAGGACAGGGAAGAGACCCAGTACTTC,CASSLQDREETQYF
TRBV12-5,TRBD1,-,TRBJ1-2,TGTGCTAGTGGTTTGGCCCTTCCGGACAGGGTGAGGAGCTACACCTTC,CASGLALPDRVRSYTF
TRBV7-2,-,-,TRBJ1-5,TGTGCCAGCAGCTCCGGGTACTACAATCAGCCCCAGCATTTT,CASSSGYYNQPQHF
TRBV28,-,-,TRBJ1-5,TGTGCCAGCAGTCGGACGGCGGGGAGCAATCGGCCCCAGCATTTT,CASSRTAGSNRPQHF
TRBV7-8,-,-,TRBJ1-1,TGTGCCAGCAGCCAAGGGCAGGGGCACACTGAAGCTTTCTTT,CASSQGQGHTEAFF
TRBV7-9,-,once,TRBJ2-1,TGTGCCAGCAGCTTAGTTGGAAACAATGAGCAGTTCTTC,CASSLVGNNEQFF
TRBV5-6,TRBD1,once,TRBJ2-1,TGTGCCAGCAGCTACGGGACAGGGAAAGGCAATGAGCAGTTCTTC,CASSYGTGKGNEQFF
TRBV7-9,TRBD2,-,TRBJ2-1,TGTGCCAGCAGCGAGGGACTAGCGGGAGTGGCCTACAATGAGCAGTTCTTC,CASSEGLAGVAYNEQFF
TRBV7-9,-,-,TRBJ1-2,TGTGCCAGCAGCTCCCTCGATAAGAGGGAGGGCTATGGCTACACCTTC,CASSSLDKREGYGYTF
TRBV18,-,-,TRBJ1-4,TGTGCCAGCTCACCAGGAGTTGCAACTAATGAAAAACTGTTTTTT,CASSPGVATNEKLFF
TRBV15,-,-,TRBJ2-7,TGTGCCACCAGCAGAGATCTGGGCTACGAGCAGTACTTC,CATSRDLGYEQYF
TRBV12-3/TRBV12-4,TRBD1,-,TRBJ2-7,TGTGCCAGCAGTCGGACAGGGGCCTACGAGCAGTACTTC,CASSRTGAYEQYF
TRBV4-2,TRBD2,once,TRBJ2-3,TGTGCCAGCAGCCGGGGGGGACTAGACACAGATACGCAGTATTTT,CASSRGGLDTDTQYF
TRBV27,-,-,TRBJ2-3,TGTGCCAGCAGTTTATGGTATAGGGACCCGAGCGGGTTCACAGATACGCAGTATTTT,CASSLWYRDPSGFTDTQYF
TRBV9,-,-,TRBJ1-6,TGTGCCAGCAGCGCCTTTACCTCTGGGGATTCACCCCTCCACTTT,CASSAFTSGDSPLHF
TRBV13,-,-,TRBJ1-1,TGTGCCAGCAGCTTTTTTCCCAACACTGAAGCTTTCTTT,CASSFFPNTEAFF
TRBV14,-,few,TRBJ1-2,TGTGCCAGCAGCCAAGAATTGCGTCGAGGCTACACCTTC,CASSQELRRGYTF
TRBV2,-,-,TRBJ1-6,TGTGCCAGCAGTGATTACACCTTCTCTTCACCCCTCCACTTT,CASSDYTFSSPLHF
TRBV4-3,-,-,TRBJ1-1,TGCGCCAGCAGCCGGGGACACTGGGCTTTCTTT,CASSRGHWAFF
TRBV12-5,TRBD2,-,TRBJ2-2,TGTGCTAGTGGCCTCAGGGTAGCGGGAGTCGGGGAGCTGTTTTTT,CASGLRVAGVGELFF
TRBV4-3,-,-,TRBJ2-5,TGCGCCAGCAGCCAAGATAGGAAGGGGACCCAAGAGACCCAGTACTTC,CASSQDRKGTQETQYF
TRBV18,-,-,TRBJ1-5,TGTGCCAGCTCACCGGTAGGAAACTTGCTGCGTCAGCCCCAGCATTTT,CASSPVGNLLRQPQHF
TRBV28,TRBD1,-,TRBJ2-1,TGTGCCAGCACCACAAGGGACAGAAATACCTACAATGAGCAGTTCTTC,CASTTRDRNTYNEQFF
TRBV29-1,TRBD1,-,TRBJ1-2,TGCAGCGTCCGGGGACAGGGAACAGAAGGCTACACCTTC,CSVRGQGTEGYTF
TRBV7-9,-,once,TRBJ1-2,TGTGCCAGCAGCTTAGAGACAGGCCGGTTTAACTATGGCTACACCTTC,CASSLETGRFNYGYTF
TRBV2,-,-,TRBJ1-2,TGTGCCAGCAGTGAAGGGCGGATCTATGGCTACACCTTC,CASSEGRIYGYTF
TRBV6-2/TRBV6-3,-,-,TRBJ2-3,TGTGCCAGCAGCCACCATTGGGGGGGCGGTGCAGATACGCAGTATTTT,CASSHHWGGGADTQYF
TRBV18,-,-,TRBJ1-5,TGTGCCAGCTCACCGCGGGAGGGCCAACAGCCCCAGCATTTT,CASSPREGQQPQHF
TRBV28,-,-,TRBJ2-7,TGTGCCAGCAGTGGCCCCGGCGGGTTCTACGAGCAGTACTTC,CASSGPGGFYEQYF
TRBV6-2/TRBV6-3,TRBD2,-,TRBJ2-1,TGTGCCAGCAGTTACCGGGGGGAATCCTACAATGAGCAGTTCTTC,CASSYRGESYNEQFF
TRBV18,-,-,TRBJ1-5,TGTGCCAGCTCACCAGGGGACAATCAGCCCCAGCATTTT,CASSPGDNQPQHF
TRBV6-5,-,-,TRBJ1-4,TGTGCCAGCAGTTACTCGAATCCTGGAACTAATGAAAAACTGTTTTTT,CASSYSNPGTNEKLFF
TRBV18,-,-,TRBJ2-4,TGTGCCAGCTCACCAGTTCTAGCCAAAAACATTCAGTACTTC,CASSPVLAKNIQYF
TRBV7-9,-,few,TRBJ2-7,TGTGCCAGCAGCCCGCTCTGGGGTAAGGACGAGCAGTACTTC,CASSPLWGKDEQYF
TRBV20-1,-,-,TRBJ1-2,TGCAGTGCCCCTGGTGGAGGGGGCTACACCTTC,CSAPGGGGYTF
TRBV6-6,-,once,TRBJ1-1,TGTGCCAGCAGTTATACTCGGGGGCGCAGCCCTGAAGCTTTCTTT,CASSYTRGRSPEAFF